Given below is one TCR beta chain in context. The CDR3 length is 12 residues. Germline CDR1 reads LNHDA; CDR2 reads SQIVND (reference sequence). V gave up 4 bases and J gave up 3 bases, with 4 bases separating them. This sample was taken from a study of blood T cell repertoires in COVID-19. Data came from immunoSEQ multiplex PCR; TCRdb stores just in-frame clones and leaves some out. Here the sample spans about 150,000 clones, 76% being singletons. This TCR came from a man aged 55 to 69 with acute or convalescent COVID-19. Sequenced: peripheral blood. The rearrangement uses TRBV19 and TRBJ1-3, with D unclear. The DNA of the CDR3 is TGTGCCAGTAGTACTAATGGAAACACCATATATTTT. This translates into CASSTNGNTIYF.